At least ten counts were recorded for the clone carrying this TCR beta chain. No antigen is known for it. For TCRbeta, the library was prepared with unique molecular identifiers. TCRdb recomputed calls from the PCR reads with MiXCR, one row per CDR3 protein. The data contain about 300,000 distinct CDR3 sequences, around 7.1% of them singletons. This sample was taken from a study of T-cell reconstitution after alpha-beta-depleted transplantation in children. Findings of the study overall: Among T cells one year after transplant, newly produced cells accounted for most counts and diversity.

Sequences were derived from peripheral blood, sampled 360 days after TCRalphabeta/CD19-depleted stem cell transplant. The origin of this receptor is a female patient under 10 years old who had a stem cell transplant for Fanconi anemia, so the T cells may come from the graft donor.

The CDR3 region has the DNA TGCGCCAGCAGCTTGGCTCCAGGACCCCCAAATCAGCCCCAGCATTTT. Translation gives CASSLAPGPPNQPQHF. The J gene is TRBJ1-5, the V gene TRBV5-1, with D uncertain. The V gene lost 0 bases and the J gene lost 4 bases, with 14 bases spanning the gap. The CDR3 has 16 amino acids. Germline CDR1 SGHRS, CDR2 YFSETQ.